Given below is one T cell receptor (beta chain) in context. Some clones are missing from TCRdb's copy, which holds only in-frame ones; the method was immunoSEQ multiplex PCR. The repertoire consists of about 88,000 clones, with 92% occurring once and the leading ten covering about 1.5%. This CDR3 region has 14 residues. Germline trimming cut 6 bases from V and 2 bases from J; bases unmatched to any gene: 6. Germline V gives CDR1 MNHNY, CDR2 SVGAGI (reference sequence). This sample is drawn from a study of T cell changes during pregnancy in multiple sclerosis. The specimen comprised peripheral blood, sampled in the first trimester of pregnancy. The gene calls are TRBV6-6 and TRBJ2-7, with 8 nucleotides matching TRBD1. The receptor was isolated from a female donor with multiple sclerosis, enrolled in a pregnancy study. The CDR3 reads CASRRGQGTYEQYF. In DNA form, the CDR3 reads TGTGCCAGCAGACGAGGACAGGGCACCTACGAGCAGTACTTC.